This T cell receptor (beta chain) was identified during a study of CD4+ T cells in melanoma. This clone was counted once. Its cognate antigen is unknown. The CDR3 is 14 amino acids. Trimming cost V 5 bases and J 2 bases; bases outside gene matches: 2. CDR1 is SNHLY, CDR2 FYNNEI, per germline. Study results and caveats: Neoantigen-specific CD4+ T cells in melanoma reportedly had diverse differentiation states. CD8+ T cell, macrophage and B cell function reportedly correlated with neoantigen-specific CD4+ T cells.

Sequencing was performed with immunoSEQ multiplex PCR; in TCRdb, only in-frame clones are kept and a portion is missing. The sample comprises 15,000 to 20,000 clones, roughly 80% of which are singletons, and about 5.4% rests with the top ten. The source of this sequence is a human donor with melanoma. Sequencing was done on a sample of cells from a culture (not recorded whether cultured in vitro). The rearrangement links TRBV2 to TRBJ1-1; TRBD1 matches 10 bases. CDR3 in DNA: TGTGCCAGCAGTCGACAGGGGGCCAACACTGAAGCTTTCTTT. It codes for CASSRQGANTEAFF.